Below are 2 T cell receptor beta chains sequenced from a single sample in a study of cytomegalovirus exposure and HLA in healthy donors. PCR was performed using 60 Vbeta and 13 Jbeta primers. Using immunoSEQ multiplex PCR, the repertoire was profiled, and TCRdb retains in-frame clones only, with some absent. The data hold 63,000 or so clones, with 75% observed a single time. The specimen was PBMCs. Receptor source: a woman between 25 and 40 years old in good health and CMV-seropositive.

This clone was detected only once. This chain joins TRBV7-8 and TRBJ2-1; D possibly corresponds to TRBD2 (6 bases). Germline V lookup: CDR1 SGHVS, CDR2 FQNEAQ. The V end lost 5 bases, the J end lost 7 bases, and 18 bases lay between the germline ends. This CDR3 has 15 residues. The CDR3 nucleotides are TGTGCCAGCAGCCGAATATCCGGGACTCATAATGAGCAGTTCTTC. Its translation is CASSRISGTHNEQFF. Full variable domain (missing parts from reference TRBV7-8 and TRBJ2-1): GAGVSQSPRYKVAKRGQDVALRCDPISGHVSLFWYQQALGQGPEFLTYFQNEAQLDKSGLPSDRFFAERPEGSVSTLKIQRTQQEDSAVYLCASSRISGTHNEQFFGPGTRLTVL.

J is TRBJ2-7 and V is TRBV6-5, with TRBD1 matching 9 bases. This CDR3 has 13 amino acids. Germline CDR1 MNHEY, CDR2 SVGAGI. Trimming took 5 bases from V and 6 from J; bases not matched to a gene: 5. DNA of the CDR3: TGTGCCAGCAGTCGACAGGGGGGAGGCGAGCAGTACTTC. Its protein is CASSRQGGGEQYF.